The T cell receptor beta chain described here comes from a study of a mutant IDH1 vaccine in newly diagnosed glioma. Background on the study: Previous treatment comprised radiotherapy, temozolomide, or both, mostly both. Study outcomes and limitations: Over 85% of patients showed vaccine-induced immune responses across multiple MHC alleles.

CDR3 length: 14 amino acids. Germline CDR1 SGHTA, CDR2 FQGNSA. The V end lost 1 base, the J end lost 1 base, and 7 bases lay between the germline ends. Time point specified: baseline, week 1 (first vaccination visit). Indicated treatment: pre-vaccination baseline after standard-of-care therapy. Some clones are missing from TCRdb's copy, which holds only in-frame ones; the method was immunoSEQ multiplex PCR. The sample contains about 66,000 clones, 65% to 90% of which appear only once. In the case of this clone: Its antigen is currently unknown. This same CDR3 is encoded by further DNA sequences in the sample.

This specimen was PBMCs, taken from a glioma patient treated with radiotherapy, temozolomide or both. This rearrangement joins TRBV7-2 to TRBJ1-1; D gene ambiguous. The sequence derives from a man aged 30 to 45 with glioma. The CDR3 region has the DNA TGTGCCAGCAGCTTAGTCGCAGGGAACACTGAAGCTTTCTTT. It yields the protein CASSLVAGNTEAFF.